This is a list of T cell receptor beta chains from one sample in a study of T cells after yellow fever vaccination. From the 5' RACE reads, TCRdb called clonotypes with MiXCR, one entry per CDR3 protein. This table holds about 160,000 distinct CDR3 sequences, under 7.5% found once. The starting material was CD4+ T cells sorted from PBMCs, obtained around 5 days after the first yellow fever vaccination. Receptors were obtained from a man younger than 35 who received the YFV17D yellow fever vaccine. Both conserved end residues are part of each CDR3. D genes are given only for firm matches. The listing skips clone size in some rows; elsewhere it reads once, few, many or a size class.

>TRBV11-1|.|TRBJ1-1|TRBD1
TGTGCCAGCAGCGCCGGCGTTGGAGGGAGGGGGCCGGCTCGGGCTTTCTTT
CASSAGVGGRGPARAFF
>TRBV12-3/TRBV12-4|.|TRBJ1-4|.
TGTGCCAGCAATCACAGGAATAATGAAAAACTGTTTTTT
CASNHRNNEKLFF
>TRBV4-1|many|TRBJ2-4|.
TGCGCCAGCAGCCAAGAAGGACGTGGAGCCAAAAACATTCAGTACTTC
CASSQEGRGAKNIQYF
>TRBV28|many|TRBJ1-5|TRBD1
TGTGCCAGCGGCCAGGGGGGTATTAGCAATCAGCCCCAGCATTTT
CASGQGGISNQPQHF
>TRBV11-2|many|TRBJ2-3|TRBD1
TGTGCCAGCAGCCCCGACAGGGGTAGCACAGATACGCAGTATTTT
CASSPDRGSTDTQYF
>TRBV5-4|many|TRBJ2-3|.
TGTGCCAGCAGCTCGGGGGGACAGACTAGCACAGATACGCAGTATTTT
CASSSGGQTSTDTQYF
>TRBV6-5|.|TRBJ1-6|TRBD1
TGTGCCAGCAGTTACAAACGGGACAGGGATTTGAATTCACCCCTCCACTTT
CASSYKRDRDLNSPLHF
>TRBV25-1|many|TRBJ2-4|TRBD1
TGTGCCAGCAGTGAAGCCGGGACAGGGAAAAACATTCAGTACTTC
CASSEAGTGKNIQYF
>TRBV5-1|many|TRBJ2-1|.
TGCGCCAGCAGCTTGGGACAGTCCTACAATGAGCAGTTCTTC
CASSLGQSYNEQFF
>TRBV4-3|many|TRBJ2-1|TRBD1
TGCGCCAGCAGCCAAGATGCGGACAGGGACTACAATGAGCAGTTCTTC
CASSQDADRDYNEQFF
>TRBV20-1|.|TRBJ1-6|.
TGCAGTGCTGGGGCCACGTTTAATTCACCCCTCCACTTT
CSAGATFNSPLHF
>TRBV20-1|many|TRBJ1-3|.
TGCAGTGCTAGGAGGGCTGACGCCTCTGGAAACACCATATATTTT
CSARRADASGNTIYF
>TRBV5-5|many|TRBJ1-2|TRBD1
TGTGCCAGCAGCGGGACAGGGGGCGCGTTAGGCTACACCTTC
CASSGTGGALGYTF
>TRBV5-1|few|TRBJ1-5|.
TGCGCCAGCAGCTTGGAAGGCCGGGAACATCAGCCCCAGCATTTT
CASSLEGREHQPQHF
>TRBV21-1|.|TRBJ2-1|.
TGTGCCAGCAGCAAAGCCGAGGGGGCGGCTTACTACAATGAGCAGTTCTTC
CASSKAEGAAYYNEQFF
>TRBV29-1|many|TRBJ2-7|.
TGCAGCGTTGAACGAGGGAGGGAGCAGTACTTC
CSVERGREQYF
>TRBV20-1|many|TRBJ2-3|.
TGCAGTGCCGAAGCGAGGGGGGGCCACCGCACAGATACGCAGTATTTT
CSAEARGGHRTDTQYF
>TRBV9|many|TRBJ2-5|.
TGTGCCAGCAGCGTATTGTCACAAGGTCGAGAGACCCAGTACTTC
CASSVLSQGRETQYF
>TRBV12-3/TRBV12-4|many|TRBJ1-2|.
TGTGCCAGCGGAAACTATGGCTACACCTTC
CASGNYGYTF
>TRBV7-2|many|TRBJ2-5|.
TGTGCCAGCAGCCCCTACTCTAGGAACAACCAAGAGACCCAGTACTTC
CASSPYSRNNQETQYF
>TRBV18|many|TRBJ2-3|.
TGTGCCAGCTCCCAACGGGGGACCTCCACAGATACGCAGTATTTT
CASSQRGTSTDTQYF
>TRBV2|many|TRBJ1-5|TRBD1
TGTGCCAGCAGTGAAGGGACAGGGCATCAGCCCCAGCATTTT
CASSEGTGHQPQHF
>TRBV4-1|many|TRBJ1-5|TRBD1
TGCGCCAGCAGCCAAGATCCGAGACAGGGGTCCTACTCCGAGAGCAATCAGCCCCAGCATTTT
CASSQDPRQGSYSESNQPQHF
>TRBV12-3/TRBV12-4|.|TRBJ1-5|.
TGTGCCAGCACCAGACAGGCTCTGGGGAGTCAGCCCCAGCATTTT
CASTRQALGSQPQHF
>TRBV7-2|many|TRBJ2-1|.
TGTGCCAGCAGCTCTCCCCGGGGCTCCTACAATGAGCAGTTCTTC
CASSSPRGSYNEQFF
>TRBV4-2|many|TRBJ2-4|.
TGTGCCAGCAGCCCCAGGGTAGCCAAAAACATTCAGTACTTC
CASSPRVAKNIQYF
>TRBV2|.|TRBJ2-1|TRBD2
TGTGCCTACTGGGAGGGCTCCTACAATGAGCAGTTCTTC
CAYWEGSYNEQFF
>TRBV6-5|.|TRBJ2-6|.
TGTGCCAGCAGTTACTCGAACCGGGTTTGGGCTGGGGCCAACGTCCTGACTTTC
CASSYSNRVWAGANVLTF
>TRBV5-6|many|TRBJ1-1|TRBD1
TGTGCCAGCAGCTCCCAGGGGGCTGAAGCTTTCTTT
CASSSQGAEAFF
>TRBV12-3/TRBV12-4|few|TRBJ2-7|TRBD1
TGTGCCAGCAGTTCCACCCCCCCGGGACAGGGATCCTACGAGCAGTACTTC
CASSSTPPGQGSYEQYF
>TRBV6-2/TRBV6-3|.|TRBJ2-5|.
TGTGCCAGCAGCCCCCTCCTACAGGCCTCCTCCCAAGAGACCCAGTACTTC
CASSPLLQASSQETQYF
>TRBV12-3/TRBV12-4|many|TRBJ1-5|.
TGTGCCAGCAGTCCCTCGCCAGCGGGGCAGCCCCAGCATTTT
CASSPSPAGQPQHF
>TRBV14|few|TRBJ1-2|TRBD1
TGTGCCAGCAGCCAAGACAGGGGGCGCTTCGGCTATGGCTACACCTTC
CASSQDRGRFGYGYTF
>TRBV6-1|few|TRBJ2-1|TRBD2
TGTGCCAGCAGTAAACTAGCGGGGGGGCCTGTGCATGAGCAGTTCTTC
CASSKLAGGPVHEQFF
>TRBV5-1|many|TRBJ2-4|.
TGCGCCAGCAGCTTGGGGGGAGAGGGAAACATTCAGTACTTC
CASSLGGEGNIQYF
>TRBV7-2|.|TRBJ2-7|.
TGTGCCAGCAGCTTAATGAGCTTCTCTAGCTACGAGCGGTACTTC
CASSLMSFSSYERYF
>TRBV19|few|TRBJ1-5|.
TGTGCCAGTAGTATAGGGCCCAGAAACAATCAGCCCCAGCATTTT
CASSIGPRNNQPQHF
>TRBV29-1|many|TRBJ2-1|.
TGCAGCGTTGAAGATCCCCTGGCCAAGACCTACAATGAGCAGTTCTTC
CSVEDPLAKTYNEQFF
>TRBV7-8|.|TRBJ1-2|TRBD1
TGTGCCAGCAGCTTAGATCCAGGGGGCGGAGATGGCTACACCTTC
CASSLDPGGGDGYTF
>TRBV6-5|many|TRBJ2-1|TRBD2
TGTGCCAGCAGTTCCGGGACTAGCGGGGGCGATCGCTACCGGGAGCAGTTCTTC
CASSSGTSGGDRYREQFF
>TRBV28|many|TRBJ1-1|.
TGTGCCAGCACCTCGGCCGGAGGGTTTACTGAAGCTTTCTTT
CASTSAGGFTEAFF
>TRBV12-3/TRBV12-4|few|TRBJ1-1|.
TGTGCCAGCAGTTTCTTCCAAGAAGCTTTCTTT
CASSFFQEAFF
>TRBV7-2|many|TRBJ1-1|.
TGTGCCAGCAGCTTACACTCTAGGGGGACTGAAGCTTTCTTT
CASSLHSRGTEAFF
>TRBV11-2|many|TRBJ2-3|TRBD2
TGTGCCAGCAGCCCCCCATTGTGGACTAGCGTTGGAACAGATACGCAGTATTTT
CASSPPLWTSVGTDTQYF
>TRBV11-2|many|TRBJ2-7|.
TGTGCCAGCTGCTGTCGTGGAGGGTCCTACGAGCAGTACTTC
CASCCRGGSYEQYF
>TRBV7-6|many|TRBJ1-3|TRBD1
TGTGCCAGCAGCCCCACAGGGGGGACCTCTGGAAACACCATATATTTT
CASSPTGGTSGNTIYF
>TRBV5-4|.|TRBJ2-5|TRBD2
TGTGCCAGCAGCTTGTTAGCGGGGGGATCCGGGGAGACCCAGTACTTC
CASSLLAGGSGETQYF
>TRBV9|few|TRBJ1-2|TRBD1
TGTGCCAGCAGCGTGACAGGGGGGGGTTATGGCTACACCTTC
CASSVTGGGYGYTF
>TRBV7-9|.|TRBJ2-5|.
TGTGCCAGCAGCCAAGGTGGGGCCCATCAAGAGACCCAGTACTTC
CASSQGGAHQETQYF